Included here is one T cell receptor beta chain sequence, with context. The antigen is undetermined. In the PCR, 60 Vbeta and 13 Jbeta primers were used. Clones were sequenced by immunoSEQ multiplex PCR, and TCRdb holds only the in-frame ones, with some missing. The sample consists of 150,000 to 200,000 clones, about 80% of them appearing once. This sample is drawn from a study of cytomegalovirus exposure and HLA in healthy donors. At the level of the study: Earlier, 100 million or so unique TCR beta sequences were recovered from approximately 180 million T cells by an analysis. Study-level results: Several of the most significant clusters were apparently associated with common viral pathogens in a later analysis. HLA-A and HLA-B allele assignments for most subjects were reportedly predicted accurately using TCR beta sequences. Many donors carried some public TCRs, although rarity characterized most TCR sequences.

CDR1 and CDR2 from the germline V gene are SGHRS and YFSETQ. V was pared by 1 base and J by 5 bases, with 15 bases between. This CDR3 is built from 15 residues. This clonotype originated in a man aged 40-50 years in good health and CMV-seronegative. Material for sequencing was PBMCs. J is TRBJ2-5 and V is TRBV5-1; a possible D gene is TRBD1 (5 bases). The CDR3 nucleotides read TGCGCCAGCAGCTTGCAGGGCCCGTCTGGGGAGACCCAGTACTTC. Amino acids: CASSLQGPSGETQYF.